These 15 T cell receptor beta chains share one sample of origin, sequenced in a study of T cell changes during pregnancy in multiple sclerosis. Data came from immunoSEQ multiplex PCR; TCRdb stores just in-frame clones and leaves some out. The table records about 36,000 clones, 88% of them present only once. The sequences come from CD4+ T cells from peripheral blood mononuclear cells, collected in the first trimester of pregnancy. These TCRs come from a female donor with multiple sclerosis, enrolled in a pregnancy study.

The rearrangement uses TRBV5-1 and TRBJ1-1, with D perhaps TRBD1 (6 bases). The CDR3 has 14 residues. The ends were cut back, 0 bases at V and 5 bases at J, with 11 bases in the middle. Germline V gene sequence: CDR1 SGHRS, CDR2 YFSETQ. The CDR3 here is CASSLGRGWTEAFF. The CDR3 coding sequence is TGCGCCAGCAGCTTGGGCAGGGGCTGGACTGAAGCTTTCTTT. Together with reference TRBV5-1 and TRBJ1-1, the CDR3 gives the full variable domain: KAGVTQTPRYLIKTRGQQVTLSCSPISGHRSVSWYQQTPGQGLQFLFEYFSETQRNKGNFPGRFSGRQFSNSRSEMNVSTLELGDSALYLCASSLGRGWTEAFFGQGTRLTVV.

This chain's CDR3 is CALDRAGYTF. Here the CDR3 DNA reads TGTGCCCTCGACAGAGCCGGCTACACCTTC. V is TRBV30 and J is TRBJ1-2; D is perhaps TRBD1 (5 bases). The CDR3 sequence is 10 residues long. Looked up from germline, CDR1 is GTSNPN and CDR2 is SVGIG (reference sequence). Trimming stripped 8 bases from V and 8 bases from J, with 12 bases between.

The rearrangement links TRBV19 to TRBJ2-1; TRBD2 agrees at 9 bases. Germline lookup yields CDR1 LNHDA and CDR2 SQIVND (reference sequence). V was pared by 6 bases and J by 7 bases, with 19 bases of the junction left unmatched. The CDR3 consists of 18 residues. Here the CDR3 reads CASSPPPRWAGGRNEQFF. The DNA of the CDR3 is TGTGCCAGTAGCCCGCCCCCCCGCTGGGCGGGAGGGAGGAATGAGCAGTTCTTC. Complete variable domain (other parts from reference TRBV19 and TRBJ2-1): DGGITQSPKYLFRKEGQNVTLSCEQNLNHDAMYWYRQDPGQGLRLIYYSQIVNDFQKGDIAEGYSVSREKKESFPLTVTSAQKNPTAFYLCASSPPPRWAGGRNEQFFGPGTRLTVL.

The rearrangement uses TRBV10-3 and TRBJ2-1, with D tentatively TRBD1 (5 bases). Trimming stripped 11 bases from V and 5 bases from J, with 13 bases between. The CDR3 contains 12 residues. Germline lookup yields CDR1 ENHRY and CDR2 SYGVKD. CDR3 region: CAVGGRDNEQFF. Written as DNA, the CDR3 is TGTGCCGTCGGTGGCAGGGACAATGAGCAGTTCTTC.

This sequence joins TRBV30 and TRBJ1-1; 8 positions agree with TRBD1. V shed 6 bases, J shed 4 bases, and the junction held 4 bases outside the gene matches. Germline V gene sequence: CDR1 GTSNPN, CDR2 SVGIG (reference sequence). The CDR3 consists of 12 residues. The DNA of the CDR3 is TGTGCCTGCGGACAGGGTGTCACTGAAGCTTTCTTT. Protein: CACGQGVTEAFF.

The rearrangement links TRBV6-5 to TRBJ2-2, with D unresolved. Trimming took off 2 bases at V and 6 bases at J, with 10 bases between the two ends. This CDR3 has 14 amino acids. Germline CDR1 is MNHEY and CDR2 is SVGAGI. The CDR3 nucleotides are TGTGCCAGCAGTTACAGCCCCCCGGCCGGGGAGCTGTTTTTT. This translates into CASSYSPPAGELFF.

The chain links TRBV9 to TRBJ2-7; the D is unclear. CDR3 length: 14 amino acids. V lost 0 bases and J 3 bases, leaving 10 bases between the germline ends. Germline CDR1 SGDLS, CDR2 YYNGEE. The CDR3 region is CASSVGPTYYEQYF. In DNA form, the CDR3 reads TGTGCCAGCAGCGTAGGCCCCACCTACTACGAGCAGTACTTC. The full variable domain, completed using reference TRBV9 and TRBJ2-7, is DSGVTQTPKHLITATGQRVTLRCSPRSGDLSVYWYQQSLDQGLQFLIQYYNGEERAKGNILERFSAQQFPDLHSELNLSSLELGDSALYFCASSVGPTYYEQYFGPGTRLTVT.

The gene calls are TRBV28 and TRBJ2-1; D gene unclear. Germline V gives CDR1 MDHEN, CDR2 SYDVKM. Trimming left V 3 bases short and J 6 bases short, with 9 bases between. The CDR3 has 13 amino acids. CDR3 in DNA: TGTGCCAGCAGTTTGGCGGATTTCAATGAGCAGTTCTTC. It is translated as CASSLADFNEQFF.

V and J are TRBV2 and TRBJ2-2, with 14 positions matching TRBD2. V gave up 8 bases and J gave up 7 bases; unmatched junction bases: 6. Germline V gives CDR1 SNHLY, CDR2 FYNNEI. The CDR3 loop spans 15 amino acids. This CDR3 reads CASRLAGGRDGELFF. DNA for the CDR3: TGTGCCAGCCGACTAGCGGGAGGGCGGGACGGGGAGCTGTTTTTT.

Only one count was recorded for this clone. J is TRBJ2-1 and V is TRBV19; 10 nucleotides match TRBD2. The CDR3 sequence is 14 residues long. Germline CDR1 LNHDA, CDR2 SQIVND (reference sequence). The junction had 4 bases not matched to a gene; V was cut back by 4 bases and J by 7 bases. CDR3 sequence (DNA): TGTGCCAGTAGTACCCAAGCGGGGGGGAATGAGCAGTTCTTC. This codes for CASSTQAGGNEQFF.

The chain combines TRBV9 with TRBJ1-4, with a weak D call TRBD1 (6 bases). V lost 5 bases and J lost 7, with 15 bases in between. In germline, CDR1 is SGDLS, CDR2 YYNGEE. The CDR3 is 14 residues long. DNA for the CDR3: TGTGCCAGCAGTCCTAGGGGGACCGGTGAAAAACTGTTTTTT. Translation: CASSPRGTGEKLFF.

The chain has TRBV5-1 and TRBJ1-1, with D tentatively TRBD1 (6 bases). The CDR3 consists of 16 residues. CDR1 is SGHRS and CDR2 is YFSETQ in the germline V gene. Trimming cost V 4 bases and J 0 bases, with 16 bases left between them. This chain's CDR3 is CASSQRNDRLNTEAFF. In nucleotides, the CDR3 is TGCGCCAGCAGCCAGAGAAATGACAGGTTGAACACTGAAGCTTTCTTT. Full variable domain (rest looked up from reference TRBV5-1 and TRBJ1-1): KAGVTQTPRYLIKTRGQQVTLSCSPISGHRSVSWYQQTPGQGLQFLFEYFSETQRNKGNFPGRFSGRQFSNSRSEMNVSTLELGDSALYLCASSQRNDRLNTEAFFGQGTRLTVV.

The table lists this clone with a count of one. The chain carries TRBV18 and TRBJ2-7; 10 bases line up with TRBD2. Trimming removed 6 bases from V and 0 bases from J; junction bases left unmatched: 5. The CDR3 extends over 15 amino acids. Germline V lookup: CDR1 KGHSH, CDR2 LQKENI. The CDR3 here is CASSNSGGLSYEQYF. The CDR3 DNA reads as TGTGCCAGCTCTAATAGCGGGGGGCTCTCCTACGAGCAGTACTTC.

V and J are TRBV7-9 and TRBJ2-7; 10 bases are a match to TRBD1. Germline CDR1 and CDR2: SEHNR and FQNEAQ (reference sequence). The CDR3 consists of 14 residues. V trimming: 5 bases; J trimming: 6 bases; junction bases outside the gene matches: 7. The CDR3 loop reads CASSPRDRGGEQYF. Written as DNA, the CDR3 is TGTGCCAGCAGCCCACGGGACAGGGGTGGCGAGCAGTACTTC.

This chain links TRBV11-2 with TRBJ2-1; 7 bases agree with TRBD1. Germline assignment: CDR1 SGHAT and CDR2 FQNNGV. V was pared by 1 base and J by 0 bases, with 3 bases of the junction left unmatched. The CDR3 consists of 16 residues. In DNA form, the CDR3 reads TGTGCCAGCAGCTTAGTGAGGGACAGCTCCTACAATGAGCAGTTCTTC. Protein sequence: CASSLVRDSSYNEQFF.